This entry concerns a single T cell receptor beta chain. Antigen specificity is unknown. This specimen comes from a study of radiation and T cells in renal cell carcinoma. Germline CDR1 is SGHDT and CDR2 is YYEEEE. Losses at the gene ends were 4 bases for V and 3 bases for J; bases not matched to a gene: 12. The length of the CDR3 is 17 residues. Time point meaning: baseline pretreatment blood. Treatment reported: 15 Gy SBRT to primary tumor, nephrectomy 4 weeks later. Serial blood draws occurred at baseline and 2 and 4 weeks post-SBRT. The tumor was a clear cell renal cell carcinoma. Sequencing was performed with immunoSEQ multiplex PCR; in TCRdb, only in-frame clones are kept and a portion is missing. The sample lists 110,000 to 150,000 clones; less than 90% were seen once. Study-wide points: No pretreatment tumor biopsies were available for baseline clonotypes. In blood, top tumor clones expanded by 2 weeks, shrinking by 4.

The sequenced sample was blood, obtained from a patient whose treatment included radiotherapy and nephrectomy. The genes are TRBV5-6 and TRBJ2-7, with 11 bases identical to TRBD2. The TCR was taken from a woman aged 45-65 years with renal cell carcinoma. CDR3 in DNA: TGTGCCAGCAGCCCGAAACGGAGACTAGCGGGAAACTACGAGCAGTACTTC. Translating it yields CASSPKRRLAGNYEQYF.